This entry features one T cell receptor beta chain sequence. This sample stems from a study of T cells in tumors after PD-1 blockade. As for the study in general: Treatment was either pembrolizumab 200 mg every 3 weeks or cemiplimab 350 mg every 2 weeks. Some patients also took daily vismodegib 150 mg during anti-PD-1 treatment.

Sequencing was performed with immunoSEQ multiplex PCR; in TCRdb, only in-frame clones are kept and a portion is missing. The data show tens of thousands of clones, around 80% seen once. This CDR3 comprises 14 residues. Germline V gene lookup returns CDR1 SEHNR and CDR2 FQNEAQ (reference sequence). V lost 5 bases to trimming and J lost 6 bases; unmatched junction nucleotides: 6. Tumor or blood genomic DNA was sequenced, with inputs of about 616 ng to 6,500 ng. The chain recombines TRBV7-9 with TRBJ1-4, with TRBD1 matching 7 bases. The material was PBMCs, obtained before anti-PD-1 treatment. The sequence was obtained from a human donor with basal cell carcinoma. CDR3: CASSQGQRYEKLFF. The DNA for the CDR3 is TGTGCCAGCAGCCAGGGACAGCGGTATGAAAAACTGTTTTTT.